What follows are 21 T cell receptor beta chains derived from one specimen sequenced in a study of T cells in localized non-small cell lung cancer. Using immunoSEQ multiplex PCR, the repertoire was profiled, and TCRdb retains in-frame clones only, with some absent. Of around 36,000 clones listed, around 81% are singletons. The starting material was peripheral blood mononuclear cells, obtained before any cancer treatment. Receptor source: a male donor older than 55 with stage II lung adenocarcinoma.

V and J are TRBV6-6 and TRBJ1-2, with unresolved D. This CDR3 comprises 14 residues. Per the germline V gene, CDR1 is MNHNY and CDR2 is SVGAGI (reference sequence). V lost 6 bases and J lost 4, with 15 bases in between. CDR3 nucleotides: TGTGCCAGCAGCCAAGCATCGGTTTCCTATGGCTACACCTTC. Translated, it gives CASSQASVSYGYTF.

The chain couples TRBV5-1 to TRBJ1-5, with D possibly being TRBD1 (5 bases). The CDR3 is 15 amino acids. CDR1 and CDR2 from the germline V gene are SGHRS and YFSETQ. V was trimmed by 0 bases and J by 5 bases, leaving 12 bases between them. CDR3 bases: TGCGCCAGCAGCTTGGCCGGGGGACTGGATCAGCCCCAGCATTTT. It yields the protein CASSLAGGLDQPQHF.

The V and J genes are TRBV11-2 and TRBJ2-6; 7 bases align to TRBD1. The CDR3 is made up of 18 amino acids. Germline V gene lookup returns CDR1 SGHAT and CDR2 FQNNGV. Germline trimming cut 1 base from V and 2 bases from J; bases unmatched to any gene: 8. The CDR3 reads CASSLGTGPGTGANVLTF. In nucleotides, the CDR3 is TGTGCCAGCAGCTTAGGGACAGGTCCCGGGACTGGGGCCAACGTCCTGACTTTC.

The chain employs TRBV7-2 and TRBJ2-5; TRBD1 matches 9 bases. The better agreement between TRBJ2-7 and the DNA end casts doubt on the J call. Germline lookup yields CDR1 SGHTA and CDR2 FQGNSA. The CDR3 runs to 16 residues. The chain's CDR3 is CASSAPRDRVSYEQYF. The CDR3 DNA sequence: TGTGCCAGCAGCGCCCCCCGGGACAGGGTATCCTACGAGCAGTACTTC.

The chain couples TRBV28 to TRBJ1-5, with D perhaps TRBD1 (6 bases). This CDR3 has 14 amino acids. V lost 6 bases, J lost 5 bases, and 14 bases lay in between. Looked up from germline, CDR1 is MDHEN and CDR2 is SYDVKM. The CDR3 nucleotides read TGTGCCAGCAGGGGGGCCGGACTTTATCAGCCCCAGCATTTT. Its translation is CASRGAGLYQPQHF. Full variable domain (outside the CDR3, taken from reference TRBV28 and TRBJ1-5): DVKVTQSSRYLVKRTGEKVFLECVQDMDHENMFWYRQDPGLGLRLIYFSYDVKMKEKGDIPEGYSVSREKKERFSLILESASTNQTSMYLCASRGAGLYQPQHFGDGTRLSIL.

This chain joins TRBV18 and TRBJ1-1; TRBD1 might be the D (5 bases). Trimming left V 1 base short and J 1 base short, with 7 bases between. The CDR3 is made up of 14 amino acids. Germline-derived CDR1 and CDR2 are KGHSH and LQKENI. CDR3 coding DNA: TGTGCCAGCTCACCACAGGGGAGGAACACTGAAGCTTTCTTT. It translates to CASSPQGRNTEAFF.

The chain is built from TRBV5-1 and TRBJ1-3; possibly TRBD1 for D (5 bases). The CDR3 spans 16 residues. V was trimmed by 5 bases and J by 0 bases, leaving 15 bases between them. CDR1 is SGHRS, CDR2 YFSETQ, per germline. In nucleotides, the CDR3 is TGCGCCAGCAGTCATTTGGGGCCGGGCTCTGGAAACACCATATATTTT. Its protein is CASSHLGPGSGNTIYF.

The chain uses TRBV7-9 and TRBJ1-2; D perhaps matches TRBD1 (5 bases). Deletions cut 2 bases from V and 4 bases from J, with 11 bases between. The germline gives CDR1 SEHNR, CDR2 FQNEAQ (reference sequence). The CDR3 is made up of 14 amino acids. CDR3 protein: CASSLPGTIYGYTF. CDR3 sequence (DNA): TGTGCCAGCAGCTTACCAGGGACCATCTATGGCTACACCTTC.

CDR3: CASRPTGGSNQPQHF. Written as DNA, the CDR3 is TGTGCCAGCAGACCAACAGGGGGCAGCAATCAGCCCCAGCATTTT. The chain combines TRBV6-6 with TRBJ1-5; 9 positions agree with TRBD1. Looked up from germline, CDR1 is MNHNY and CDR2 is SVGAGI (reference sequence). Losses at the gene ends were 6 bases for V and 1 base for J; bases not matched to a gene: 4. The length of the CDR3 is 15 residues.

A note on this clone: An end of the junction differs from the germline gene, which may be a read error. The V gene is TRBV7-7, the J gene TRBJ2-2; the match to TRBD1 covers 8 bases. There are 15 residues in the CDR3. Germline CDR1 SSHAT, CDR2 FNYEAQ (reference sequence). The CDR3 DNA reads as TGTGCTAGCAGCTTAGACAGGGGTGACACCGGGGAGCTGTTTTTT. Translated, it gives CASSLDRGDTGELFF.

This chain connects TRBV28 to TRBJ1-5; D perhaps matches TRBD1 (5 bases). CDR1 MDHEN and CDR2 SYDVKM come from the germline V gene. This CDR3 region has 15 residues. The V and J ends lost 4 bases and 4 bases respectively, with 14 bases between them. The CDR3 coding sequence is TGTGCCAGCAGTTGGAGGGGAGGGAGGAATCAGCCCCAGCATTTT. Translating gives CASSWRGGRNQPQHF.

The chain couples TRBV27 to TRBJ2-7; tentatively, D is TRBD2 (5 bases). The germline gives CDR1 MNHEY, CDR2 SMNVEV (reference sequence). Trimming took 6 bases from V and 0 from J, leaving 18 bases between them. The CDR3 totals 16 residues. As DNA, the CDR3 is TGTGCCAGCAGGTCCCTATCTTTCAGCGGCTCCTACGAGCAGTACTTC. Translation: CASRSLSFSGSYEQYF.

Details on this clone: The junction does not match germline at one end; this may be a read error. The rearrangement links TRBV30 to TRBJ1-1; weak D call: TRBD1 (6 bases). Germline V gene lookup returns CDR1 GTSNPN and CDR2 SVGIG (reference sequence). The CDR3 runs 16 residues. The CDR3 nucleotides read TGTGCCTGGAGTGCGGAAATTGAGGGGGGGAACGCTGAAGCTTTCTTT. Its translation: CAWSAEIEGGNAEAFF.

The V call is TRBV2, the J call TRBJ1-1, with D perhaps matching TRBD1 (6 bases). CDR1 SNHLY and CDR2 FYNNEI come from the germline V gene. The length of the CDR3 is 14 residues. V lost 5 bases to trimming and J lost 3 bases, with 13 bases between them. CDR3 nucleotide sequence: TGTGCCAGCAGTCGTAAGGGGGTTGACACTGAAGCTTTCTTT. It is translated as CASSRKGVDTEAFF.

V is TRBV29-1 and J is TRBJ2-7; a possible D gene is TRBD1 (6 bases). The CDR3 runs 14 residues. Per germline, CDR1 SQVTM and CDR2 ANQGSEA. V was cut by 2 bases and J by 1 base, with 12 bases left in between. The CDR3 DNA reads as TGCAGCGTTGAATCTACAGGGAATTCCTACGAGCAGTACTTC. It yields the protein CSVESTGNSYEQYF.

The CDR3 spells CASSQGLPITDTQYF. The CDR3 nucleotides are TGTGCCAGCAGCCAAGGACTTCCCATTACAGATACGCAGTATTTT. This rearrangement joins TRBV14 to TRBJ2-3; the D is unclear. CDR3 size: 15 residues. Trimming removed 1 base at V and 3 bases at J, with 11 bases between. From germline, CDR1 is SGHDN and CDR2 FVKESK.

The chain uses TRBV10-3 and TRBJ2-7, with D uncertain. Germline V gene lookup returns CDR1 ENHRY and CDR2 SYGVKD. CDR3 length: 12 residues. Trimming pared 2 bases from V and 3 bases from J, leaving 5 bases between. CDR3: CAISERVYEQYF. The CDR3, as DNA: TGTGCCATCAGTGAGCGAGTCTACGAGCAGTACTTC.

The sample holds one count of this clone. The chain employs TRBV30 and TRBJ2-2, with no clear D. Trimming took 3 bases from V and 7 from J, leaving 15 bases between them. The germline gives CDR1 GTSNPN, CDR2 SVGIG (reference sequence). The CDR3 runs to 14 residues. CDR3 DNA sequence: TGTGCCTGGAGCTTGGAGCAAGGTATCGGGGAGCTGTTTTTT. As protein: CAWSLEQGIGELFF.

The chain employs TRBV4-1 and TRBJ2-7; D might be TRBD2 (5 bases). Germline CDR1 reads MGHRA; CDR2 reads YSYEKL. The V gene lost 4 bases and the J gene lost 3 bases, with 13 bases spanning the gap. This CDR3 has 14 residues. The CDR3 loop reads CASSRGQADYEQYF. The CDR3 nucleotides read TGCGCCAGCAGCCGAGGGCAAGCGGACTACGAGCAGTACTTC.

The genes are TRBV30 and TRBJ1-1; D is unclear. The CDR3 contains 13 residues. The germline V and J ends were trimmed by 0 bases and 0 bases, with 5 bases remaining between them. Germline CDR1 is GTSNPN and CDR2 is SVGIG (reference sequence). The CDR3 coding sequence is TGTGCCTGGAGTGTACGGTTGAACACTGAAGCTTTCTTT. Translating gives CAWSVRLNTEAFF.

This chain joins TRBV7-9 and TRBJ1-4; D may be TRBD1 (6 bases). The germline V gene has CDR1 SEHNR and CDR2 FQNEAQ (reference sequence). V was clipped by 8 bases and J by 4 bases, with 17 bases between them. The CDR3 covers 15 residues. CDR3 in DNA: TGTGCCAGCGCCCCCCCACAGGGCTATAATGAAAAACTGTTTTTT. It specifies CASAPPQGYNEKLFF.